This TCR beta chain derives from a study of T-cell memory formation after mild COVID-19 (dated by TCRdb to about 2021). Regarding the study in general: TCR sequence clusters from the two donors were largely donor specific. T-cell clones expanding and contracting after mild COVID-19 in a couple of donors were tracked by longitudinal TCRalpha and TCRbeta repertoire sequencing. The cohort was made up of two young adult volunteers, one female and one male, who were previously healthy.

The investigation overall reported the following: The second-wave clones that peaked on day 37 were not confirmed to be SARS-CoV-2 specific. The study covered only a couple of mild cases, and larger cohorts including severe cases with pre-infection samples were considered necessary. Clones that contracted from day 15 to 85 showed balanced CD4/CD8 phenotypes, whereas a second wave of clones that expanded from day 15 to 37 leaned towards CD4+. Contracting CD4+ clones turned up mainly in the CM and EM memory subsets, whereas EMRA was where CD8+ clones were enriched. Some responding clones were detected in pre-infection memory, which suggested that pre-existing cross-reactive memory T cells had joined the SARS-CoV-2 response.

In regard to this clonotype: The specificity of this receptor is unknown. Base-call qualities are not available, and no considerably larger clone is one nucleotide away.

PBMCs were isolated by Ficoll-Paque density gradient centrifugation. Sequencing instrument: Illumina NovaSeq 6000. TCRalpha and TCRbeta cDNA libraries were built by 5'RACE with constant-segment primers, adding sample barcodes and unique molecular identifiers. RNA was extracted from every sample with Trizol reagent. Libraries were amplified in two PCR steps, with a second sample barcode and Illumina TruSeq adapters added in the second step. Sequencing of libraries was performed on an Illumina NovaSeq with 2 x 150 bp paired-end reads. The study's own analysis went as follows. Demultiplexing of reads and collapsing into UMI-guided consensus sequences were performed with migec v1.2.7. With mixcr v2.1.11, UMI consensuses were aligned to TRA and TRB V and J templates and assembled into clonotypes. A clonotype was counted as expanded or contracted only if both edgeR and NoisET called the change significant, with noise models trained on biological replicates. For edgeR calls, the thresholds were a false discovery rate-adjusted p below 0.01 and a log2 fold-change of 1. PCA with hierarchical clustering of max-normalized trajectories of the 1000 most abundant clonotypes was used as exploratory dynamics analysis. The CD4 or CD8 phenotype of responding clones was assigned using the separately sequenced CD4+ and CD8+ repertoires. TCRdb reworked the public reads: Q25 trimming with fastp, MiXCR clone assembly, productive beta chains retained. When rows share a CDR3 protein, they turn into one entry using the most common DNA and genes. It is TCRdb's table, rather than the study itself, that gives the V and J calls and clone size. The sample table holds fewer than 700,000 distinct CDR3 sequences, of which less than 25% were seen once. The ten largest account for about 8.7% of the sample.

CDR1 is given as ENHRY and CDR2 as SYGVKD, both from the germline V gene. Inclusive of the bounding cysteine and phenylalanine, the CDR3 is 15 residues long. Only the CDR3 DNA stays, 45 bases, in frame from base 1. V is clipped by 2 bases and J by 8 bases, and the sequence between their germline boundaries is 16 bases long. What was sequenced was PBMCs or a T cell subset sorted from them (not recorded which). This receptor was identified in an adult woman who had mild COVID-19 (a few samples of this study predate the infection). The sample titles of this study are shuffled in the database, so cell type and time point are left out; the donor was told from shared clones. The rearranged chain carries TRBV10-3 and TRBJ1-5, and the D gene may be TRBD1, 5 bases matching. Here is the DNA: TGTGCCATCAGTGAGCAGGGCCAGCCCGGTGAGCCCCAGCATTTT. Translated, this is CAISEQGQPGEPQHF.